The 23 T cell receptor beta chains presented below share a single source sample, sequenced in a study of a mutant IDH1 vaccine in newly diagnosed glioma. Specified time point: week 11, during vaccination. It was 300 ug of mutant IDH1 20-mer peptide that made up each vaccine dose, given with topical imiquimod. For these TCRs, the target antigens are not known. Clones were read by immunoSEQ multiplex PCR, and TCRdb kept only the in-frame ones, dropping some. The sample records about 36,000 clones, 80% being singletons. The material was peripheral blood mononuclear cells (PBMCs), obtained from a glioma patient whose treatment included an IDH1 peptide vaccine. The receptors derive from a woman in her twenties or thirties with glioma. Some clones in this sample may be carry-over from other donors' samples.

The chain employs TRBV30 and TRBJ2-3; D may correspond to TRBD1 or TRBD2 (5 bases each). The CDR3 runs to 12 residues. The V and J ends lost 3 bases and 5 bases respectively, with 9 bases between them. The germline gives CDR1 GTSNPN, CDR2 SVGIG (reference sequence). The CDR3 sequence: CAWSNGGDTQYF. For the CDR3, the DNA is TGTGCCTGGAGCAATGGGGGAGATACGCAGTATTTT.

The CDR3 coding sequence is TGTGCCTGGAATCCTGACCCCGGGGAGCTGTTTTTT. Translation: CAWNPDPGELFF. V gene TRBV30 combines with J gene TRBJ2-2; D ambiguous. The CDR3 runs to 12 residues. The germline gives CDR1 GTSNPN, CDR2 SVGIG (reference sequence). V dropped 4 bases and J dropped 6 bases, with 9 bases sitting between them.

The rearrangement joins TRBV7-9 to TRBJ2-1, with 13 bases lining up with TRBD2. CDR3 size: 15 residues. Trimming cost V 4 bases and J 6 bases; bases outside gene matches: 3. Germline CDR1 and CDR2: SEHNR and FQNEAQ (reference sequence). The CDR3 DNA follows: TGTGCCAGCAGCTCCCGGACTAGCGGGAGCAATGAGCAGTTCTTC. Translation: CASSSRTSGSNEQFF.

The chain recombines TRBV7-9 with TRBJ1-1, with TRBD1 matching 8 bases. The CDR3 contains 14 residues. Looked up from germline, CDR1 is SEHNR and CDR2 is FQNEAQ (reference sequence). Losses at the gene ends were 4 bases for V and 4 bases for J; bases not matched to a gene: 5. CDR3 loop: CASSSGGETTEAFF. The CDR3 DNA follows: TGTGCCAGCAGCTCAGGGGGCGAGACCACTGAAGCTTTCTTT.

The V call is TRBV6-5, the J call TRBJ2-7; no definite D call. Deletions cut 7 bases from V and 2 bases from J, with 6 bases between. The CDR3 extends over 11 amino acids. In germline, CDR1 is MNHEY, CDR2 SVGAGI. The CDR3 reads CASTDTYEQYF. The CDR3 DNA sequence: TGTGCCAGCACCGACACCTACGAGCAGTACTTC.

The chain links TRBV18 to TRBJ2-2; D not resolved. The CDR3 has 11 amino acids. The V gene's germline CDR1 is KGHSH and CDR2 LQKENI. V was cut by 2 bases and J by 6 bases, with 1 base left in between. The CDR3 reads CASSPAGELFF. The CDR3 region has the DNA TGTGCCAGCTCACCAGCCGGGGAGCTGTTTTTT.

This chain connects TRBV27 to TRBJ2-7, with D uncertain. With 2 bases removed from V and 2 bases from J, the gap between germline ends came to 16 bases. This CDR3 is 16 amino acids long. CDR1 is MNHEY and CDR2 is SMNVEV in the germline V gene (reference sequence). The CDR3 sequence is CASSLTALTEPYEQYF. CDR3 bases: TGTGCCAGCAGTTTAACAGCGCTTACAGAACCCTACGAGCAGTACTTC.

This clone was seen a few times. J is TRBJ1-2 and V is TRBV2, with D possibly TRBD1 on 6 matching bases. Trimming pared 0 bases from V and 4 bases from J, leaving 15 bases between. Germline V lookup: CDR1 SNHLY, CDR2 FYNNEI. The CDR3 loop spans 16 amino acids. The CDR3 DNA reads as TGTGCCAGCAGTGAAGCGCTTCTTGGCAGGGGCTATGGCTACACCTTC. Its translation is CASSEALLGRGYGYTF.

V and J are TRBV29-1 and TRBJ2-7; possible D gene TRBD2, 7 bases. Germline-derived CDR1 and CDR2 are SQVTM and ANQGSEA. V gave up 6 bases and J gave up 2 bases, with 14 bases separating them. The CDR3 length is 13 residues. The CDR3 sequence: CSVGEGDPYEQYF. DNA of the CDR3: TGCAGCGTGGGGGAGGGGGACCCCTACGAGCAGTACTTC.

The V and J genes are TRBV2 and TRBJ2-2; D might be TRBD2 (6 bases). The CDR3 contains 16 residues. From germline, CDR1 is SNHLY and CDR2 FYNNEI. V was cut by 2 bases and J by 7 bases, with 17 bases left in between. CDR3 loop: CASSELRGRGGGELFF. DNA for the CDR3: TGTGCCAGCAGTGAACTTCGGGGTAGGGGAGGCGGGGAGCTGTTTTTT. Filled out from reference TRBV2 and TRBJ2-2, the complete variable domain reads EPEVTQTPSHQVTQMGQEVILRCVPISNHLYFYWYRQILGQKVEFLVSFYNNEISEKSEIFDDQFSVERPDGSNFTLKIRSTKLEDSAMYFCASSELRGRGGGELFFGEGSRLTVL.

This chain links TRBV2 with TRBJ2-5; D unresolved. Germline V gene lookup returns CDR1 SNHLY and CDR2 FYNNEI. V lost 8 bases and J 6 bases, leaving 10 bases between the germline ends. The CDR3 sequence is 11 residues long. CDR3 in amino acids: CASVVVKTQYF. CDR3 in DNA: TGTGCCAGCGTGGTAGTAAAGACCCAGTACTTC. Full variable domain (remainder filled in from reference TRBV2 and TRBJ2-5): EPEVTQTPSHQVTQMGQEVILRCVPISNHLYFYWYRQILGQKVEFLVSFYNNEISEKSEIFDDQFSVERPDGSNFTLKIRSTKLEDSAMYFCASVVVKTQYFGPGTRLLVL.

This clone has more than one count but fewer than ten. One end of the junction fails to match germline, which may point to a read error. The rearrangement joins TRBV7-7 to TRBJ2-1, with no clear D. The CDR3 has 13 residues. Germline lookup yields CDR1 SSHAT and CDR2 FNYEAQ (reference sequence). CDR3 in DNA: TGTGCTAGCAGCTTAGATAGTGGCAATGAGCAGTTCTTC. As protein: CASSLDSGNEQFF.

The chain joins TRBV6-1 to TRBJ1-1; no definite D call. The CDR3 has 15 residues. Germline CDR1 reads MNHNS; CDR2 reads SASEGT. The V end was cut by 1 base, the J end by 6 bases, with 15 bases between. The CDR3 sequence is CASSEGVVGVPEAFF. CDR3 coding DNA: TGTGCCAGCAGTGAAGGAGTGGTCGGAGTCCCTGAAGCTTTCTTT.

The chain links TRBV7-9 to TRBJ2-2; D is unclear. The CDR3 consists of 12 residues. Trimming stripped 6 bases from V and 5 bases from J, with 7 bases between. The germline CDR1 and CDR2 sequences are SEHNR and FQNEAQ (reference sequence). As DNA, the CDR3 is TGTGCCAGCAGACAAGAGACCGGGGAGCTGTTTTTT. Protein: CASRQETGELFF.

This chain connects TRBV18 to TRBJ2-7; D call uncertain. Trimming cost V 1 base and J 2 bases, with 12 bases left between them. CDR1 and CDR2 (germline): KGHSH, LQKENI. The CDR3 sequence is 15 residues long. CDR3 protein: CASSPLAGIPYEQYF. CDR3 in DNA: TGTGCCAGCTCACCACTCGCAGGAATCCCCTACGAGCAGTACTTC.

This clone was found a few times. The chain has TRBV2 and TRBJ1-1; D ambiguous. The ends were cut back, 3 bases at V and 4 bases at J, with 12 bases in the middle. CDR1 is SNHLY, CDR2 FYNNEI, per germline. CDR3 length equals 14 residues. The CDR3 nucleotides are TGTGCCAGCAGTGAGGAGCATCCTGGCACTGAAGCTTTCTTT. This gives the protein CASSEEHPGTEAFF.

This clone was observed a handful of times. This sequence joins TRBV6-5 and TRBJ1-2; D call uncertain. In germline, CDR1 is MNHEY, CDR2 SVGAGI. V lost 5 bases to trimming and J lost 4 bases, with 11 bases between them. The CDR3 is made up of 13 amino acids. CDR3 in amino acids: CASSPQRLYGYTF. For the CDR3, the DNA is TGTGCCAGCAGTCCTCAAAGGCTCTATGGCTACACCTTC.

Remarks on this clone: Relative to the germline gene, one junction end is altered; a read error may explain this. The CDR3: CSVEAGSSYEQYF. The CDR3 region has the DNA TGCAGCGTAGAAGCGGGGAGCTCCTACGAGCAGTACTTC. The J gene is TRBJ2-7, the V gene TRBV29-1, with 7 bases that match TRBD2. The germline V gene has CDR1 SQVTM and CDR2 ANQGSEA. The CDR3 totals 13 residues.

The chain carries TRBV2 and TRBJ2-3; 7 bases map to TRBD1. The CDR3 sequence is 15 residues long. With 7 bases clipped from V and 5 bases from J, the junction kept 12 bases outside the gene matches. Germline lookup yields CDR1 SNHLY and CDR2 FYNNEI. CDR3 residues: CASTGRQGVIDTQYF. The CDR3 DNA is TGTGCCAGCACCGGGCGGCAGGGGGTGATAGATACGCAGTATTTT.

The chain links TRBV27 to TRBJ1-1; D call uncertain. Looked up from germline, CDR1 is MNHEY and CDR2 is SMNVEV (reference sequence). V was trimmed by 2 bases and J by 0 bases, leaving 4 bases between them. CDR3 length equals 13 residues. CDR3 in amino acids: CASSLTVNTEAFF. DNA of the CDR3: TGTGCCAGCAGTTTAACGGTGAACACTGAAGCTTTCTTT.

This chain joins TRBV7-3 and TRBJ1-5; D gene ambiguous. The ends were cut back, 2 bases at V and 6 bases at J, with 5 bases in the middle. There are 12 residues in the CDR3. Germline loops: CDR1 SGHTA, CDR2 FQGTGA. The CDR3, as DNA: TGTGCCAGCAGCTTAGATGGTCAGCCCCAGCATTTT. Translated, it gives CASSLDGQPQHF. The full variable domain, rest sourced from reference TRBV7-3 and TRBJ1-5, is GAGVSQTPSNKVTEKGKYVELRCDPISGHTALYWYRQSLGQGPEFLIYFQGTGAADDSGLPNDRFFAVRPEGSVSTLKIQRTERGDSAVYLCASSLDGQPQHFGDGTRLSIL.

The chain carries TRBV6-1 and TRBJ1-2, with D uncertain. Germline-derived CDR1 and CDR2 are MNHNS and SASEGT. CDR3 size: 17 residues. V was pared by 3 bases and J by 6 bases, with 23 bases between. CDR3 nucleotide sequence: TGTGCCAGCAGTGAGGTTGAGGGTCTGAGAGGCGGGGATGGCTACACCTTC. Protein: CASSEVEGLRGGDGYTF.

The J gene is TRBJ1-1, the V gene TRBV5-4; D call uncertain. Looked up from germline, CDR1 is SGHNT and CDR2 is YYREEE (reference sequence). Between the trimmed V and J ends, which lost 5 bases and 8 bases, there was a span of 16 bases. CDR3 length: 13 residues. This CDR3 reads CASSHPQELEAFF. In nucleotides, the CDR3 is TGTGCCAGCAGTCATCCCCAGGAATTGGAAGCTTTCTTT. The complete variable domain, with remaining parts taken from reference TRBV5-4 and TRBJ1-1, reads ETGVTQSPTHLIKTRGQQVTLRCSSQSGHNTVSWYQQALGQGPQFIFQYYREEENGRGNFPPRFSGLQFPNYSSELNVNALELDDSALYLCASSHPQELEAFFGQGTRLTVV.